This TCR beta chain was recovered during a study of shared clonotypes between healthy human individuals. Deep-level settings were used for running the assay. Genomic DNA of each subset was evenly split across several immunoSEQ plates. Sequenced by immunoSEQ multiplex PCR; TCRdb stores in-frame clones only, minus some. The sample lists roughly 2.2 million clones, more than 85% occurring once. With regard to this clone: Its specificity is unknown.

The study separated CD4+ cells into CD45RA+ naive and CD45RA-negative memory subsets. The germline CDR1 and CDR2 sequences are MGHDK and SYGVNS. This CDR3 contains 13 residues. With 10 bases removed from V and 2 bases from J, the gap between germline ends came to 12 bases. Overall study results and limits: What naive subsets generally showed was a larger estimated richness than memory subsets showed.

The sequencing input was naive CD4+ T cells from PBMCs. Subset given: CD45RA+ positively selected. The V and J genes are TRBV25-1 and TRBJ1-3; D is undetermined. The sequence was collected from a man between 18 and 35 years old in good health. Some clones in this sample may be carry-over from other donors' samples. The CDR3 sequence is CATASGTGNTIYF. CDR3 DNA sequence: TGTGCCACTGCCTCGGGAACTGGAAACACCATATATTTT.